This TCR beta chain emerged from a study of human T cells and chemical hapten exposure. Study context: The patch tests put 0.01% DPC on the skin of the upper back and were read 6 days later. Enrolled patients were predominantly female and had alopecia areata, totalis or universalis. The study traced per-sample TCR yield variation mainly to small differences in pooled library volumes.

What the library attached to individual cDNA molecules were unique molecular identifiers. TCRdb re-analysed the RACE reads in MiXCR, keeping a single row per CDR3 protein. This sample has roughly 360,000 distinct CDR3 sequences; roughly 4.8% occur once, and the top ten carry approximately 2.1%. Time point reported: patch test 1, 2 weeks after DPC sensitization. Treatment indicated: therapeutic diphenylcyclopropenone sensitization with weekly scalp DPC. The source of this sequence is a woman between 45 and 60 years old with alopecia areata. Some clones in this sample may be carry-over from other donors' samples. This specimen was whole blood, taken in connection with sensitization to the hapten diphenylcyclopropenone (DPC).

CDR3 nucleotide sequence: TGTGCCAGCAGCAAAGATCCCCATAACGGGGATAACACTGAAGCTTTCTTT. Its translation is CASSKDPHNGDNTEAFF. J is TRBJ1-1 and V is TRBV21-1. TRBV21-1 is described as a pseudogene. The CDR3 length is 17 residues.